This TCR beta chain is drawn from a study of blood T cell repertoires in COVID-19. About the research overall: Whether acute or convalescent, the COVID-19 samples came from the United States, Italy and Spain. T cells, B-cell-depleted T cells, or PBMCs provided the cDNA or gDNA that served as material.

Trimming stripped 5 bases from V and 3 bases from J, with 5 bases between. In germline, CDR1 is MDHEN, CDR2 SYDVKM. There are 12 residues in the CDR3. The participants were between roughly 18 and 89 years old and came from about two dozen US areas. Cohort 3 recovery required two negative PCRs, clearance, or symptom resolution. Only in-frame clones appear in the TCRdb table, and some are missing; sequencing was by immunoSEQ multiplex PCR. Among fewer than 350,000 clones, around 90% were seen once, and the ten largest hold about 5.7%. V gene TRBV28 combines with J gene TRBJ1-5, with D uncertain. Sequencing input: PBMCs or T cells enriched from blood (not recorded which). This receptor was taken from a woman aged 40 to 55 who had recovered from COVID-19. CDR3 nucleotide sequence: TGTGCCAGCAGTAGCAACAATCAGCCCCAGCATTTT. Its translation is CASSSNNQPQHF. The full variable domain, in which reference TRBV28 and TRBJ1-5 provide the parts outside the CDR3, is DVKVTQSSRYLVKRTGEKVFLECVQDMDHENMFWYRQDPGLGLRLIYFSYDVKMKEKGDIPEGYSVSREKKERFSLILESASTNQTSMYLCASSSNNQPQHFGDGTRLSIL.